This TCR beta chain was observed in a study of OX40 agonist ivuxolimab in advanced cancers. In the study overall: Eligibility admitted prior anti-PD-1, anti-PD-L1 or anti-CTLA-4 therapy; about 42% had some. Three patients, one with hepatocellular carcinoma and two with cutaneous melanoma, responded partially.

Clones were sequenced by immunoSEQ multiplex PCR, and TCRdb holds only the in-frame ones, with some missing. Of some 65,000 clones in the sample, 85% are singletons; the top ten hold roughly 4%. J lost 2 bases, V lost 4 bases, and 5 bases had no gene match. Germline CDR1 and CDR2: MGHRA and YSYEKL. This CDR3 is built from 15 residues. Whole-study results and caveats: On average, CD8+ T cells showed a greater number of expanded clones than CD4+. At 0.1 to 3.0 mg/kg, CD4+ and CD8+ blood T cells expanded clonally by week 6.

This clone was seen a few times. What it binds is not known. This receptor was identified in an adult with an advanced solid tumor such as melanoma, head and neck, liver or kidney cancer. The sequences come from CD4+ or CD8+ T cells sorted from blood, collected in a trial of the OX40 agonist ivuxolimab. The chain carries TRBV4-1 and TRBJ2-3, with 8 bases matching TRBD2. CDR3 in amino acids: CASSLSGLDTDTQYF. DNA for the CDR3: TGCGCCAGCAGCCTCTCGGGACTAGACACAGATACGCAGTATTTT.